The next 26 T cell receptor beta chains were all read from a single sample in a study of blood T cell repertoires in COVID-19. Some clones are missing from TCRdb's copy, which holds only in-frame ones; the method was immunoSEQ multiplex PCR. This table has roughly 200,000 clones, roughly nine tenths appearing once. The sample comprised PBMCs or T cells enriched from blood (not recorded which). These receptors all come from a woman aged 45-59 years in a cohort exposed to, infected with or recovered from COVID-19 (not recorded which).

The chain links TRBV18 to TRBJ2-1; 7 bases align to TRBD2. The CDR3 has 15 residues. Trimming took 3 bases from V and 0 from J; bases not matched to a gene: 2. CDR1 is KGHSH, CDR2 LQKENI, per germline. The CDR3 region has the DNA TGTGCCAGCTCACCTCTAGCGGTCTCCTACAATGAGCAGTTCTTC. It codes for CASSPLAVSYNEQFF.

Only a few counts were recorded for this clone. This chain links TRBV19 with TRBJ1-2; 10 nucleotides line up with TRBD1. The CDR3 contains 14 residues. The germline CDR1 and CDR2 sequences are LNHDA and SQIVND (reference sequence). After removal of 6 bases from V and 5 bases from J, the junction contained 6 bases not matched to a gene. The DNA for the CDR3 is TGTGCCAGTAGGAGACAGGGGGCCGGGTATGGCTACACCTTC. As protein: CASRRQGAGYGYTF.

This clone appeared once. Other DNA sequences of this sample code for an identical CDR3. This chain joins TRBV18 and TRBJ2-3, with TRBD2 matching over 11 bases. This CDR3 is 16 amino acids long. V shed 1 base, J shed 5 bases, and the junction held 5 bases outside the gene matches. The V gene's germline CDR1 is KGHSH and CDR2 LQKENI. The chain's CDR3 is CASSPLAGGPGDTQYF. In DNA form, the CDR3 reads TGTGCCAGCTCACCACTAGCGGGGGGGCCGGGAGATACGCAGTATTTT.

V usage is TRBV7-2 and J usage is TRBJ2-7, with D unclear. V lost 3 bases to trimming and J lost 3 bases, with 12 bases between them. The CDR3 totals 14 residues. CDR1 SGHTA and CDR2 FQGNSA come from the germline V gene. In DNA, the CDR3 is TGTGCCAGCAGCTTTTTAAAGTCGGGCTACGAGCAGTACTTC. Its protein is CASSFLKSGYEQYF.

This rearrangement joins TRBV11-3 to TRBJ2-5; the match to TRBD1 covers 8 bases. The ends lost 5 bases at V and 5 bases at J; junction bases unmatched: 7. Per germline, CDR1 SGHNT and CDR2 YENEEA. The CDR3 is 14 amino acids. CDR3 DNA sequence: TGTGCCAGCAGCCCGGGACAGGCTAGGGAGACCCAGTACTTC. This sequence encodes CASSPGQARETQYF.

This clone appeared once. CDR3 amino acids: CASSPTGNQPQHF. In DNA, the CDR3 is TGTGCCAGCAGTCCGACAGGCAATCAGCCCCAGCATTTT. V is TRBV6-2 or TRBV6-3 and J is TRBJ1-5; TRBD1 might be the D (5 bases). This CDR3 has 13 residues. V lost 5 bases to trimming and J lost 2 bases, with 7 bases between them. Germline CDR1 MNHEY, CDR2 SVGEGT.

This clone was counted between two and nine times. This rearrangement joins TRBV9 to TRBJ1-2; 8 bases line up with TRBD1. J lost 4 bases, V lost 0 bases, and 2 bases had no gene match. The CDR3 covers 14 residues. The germline V gene has CDR1 SGDLS and CDR2 YYNGEE. The CDR3 protein is CASSVAGTGYGYTF. For the CDR3, the DNA is TGTGCCAGCAGCGTAGCCGGGACAGGCTATGGCTACACCTTC. The full variable domain, with the rest looked up from reference TRBV9 and TRBJ1-2, is DSGVTQTPKHLITATGQRVTLRCSPRSGDLSVYWYQQSLDQGLQFLIQYYNGEERAKGNILERFSAQQFPDLHSELNLSSLELGDSALYFCASSVAGTGYGYTFGSGTRLTVV.

The chain has TRBV24-1 and TRBJ2-3; TRBD2 aligns across 12 bases. The CDR3 length is 19 residues. Germline lookup yields CDR1 KGHDR and CDR2 SFDVKD. Unmatched junction bases numbered 9, after V lost 3 bases and J lost 0 bases. The CDR3 is CATSDPTSGGTSSTDTQYF. The CDR3 region has the DNA TGTGCCACCAGTGATCCGACTAGCGGGGGAACTTCTAGCACAGATACGCAGTATTTT.

This clone was picked up one time. The chain uses TRBV9 and TRBJ1-5; TRBD1 aligns across 9 bases. Germline lookup yields CDR1 SGDLS and CDR2 YYNGEE. V lost 2 bases and J lost 5; bases outside the gene matches: 5. The CDR3 runs to 15 residues. In DNA form, the CDR3 reads TGTGCCAGCAGCGTGGGACAGGGTGGTCATCAGCCCCAGCATTTT. Translating gives CASSVGQGGHQPQHF.

V gene TRBV30 combines with J gene TRBJ1-4; D not resolved. Trimming took 2 bases from V and 10 from J, leaving 17 bases between them. The CDR3 is 14 residues long. CDR1 is GTSNPN, CDR2 SVGIG, per germline (reference sequence). CDR3 sequence: CAWSPLWGEGKLFF. The CDR3 nucleotides are TGTGCCTGGAGTCCTCTGTGGGGAGAGGGAAAACTGTTTTTT.

The chain recombines TRBV6-1 with TRBJ2-7, with TRBD1 matching 8 bases. J was trimmed by 0 bases and V by 2 bases; bases with no gene match: 3. The CDR3 extends over 15 amino acids. Germline CDR1 and CDR2: MNHNS and SASEGT. The CDR3 DNA follows: TGTGCCAGCAGTGAACCGGGACAGGTCTCCTACGAGCAGTACTTC. Translated, it gives CASSEPGQVSYEQYF.

V is TRBV2 and J is TRBJ1-5; 9 bases line up with TRBD1. The CDR3 covers 17 residues. From germline, CDR1 is SNHLY and CDR2 FYNNEI. V was clipped by 7 bases and J by 6 bases; unmatched bases: 16. Here the CDR3 reads CASNLDTGGLIGQPQHF. Written as DNA, the CDR3 is TGTGCCAGCAACCTTGACACAGGGGGCCTTATCGGTCAGCCCCAGCATTTT.

V is TRBV5-1 and J is TRBJ1-3; weak D call: TRBD1 (5 bases). Germline CDR1 is SGHRS and CDR2 is YFSETQ. The ends were cut back, 3 bases at V and 4 bases at J, with 11 bases in the middle. The CDR3 has 14 residues. DNA of the CDR3: TGCGCCAGCAGCTACGGGGGATCAGGAAACACCATATATTTT. It codes for CASSYGGSGNTIYF.

Notes on this clone: Relative to the germline gene, one junction end is altered; a read error may explain this. The CDR3 reads CASSTQGVQNIQYF. The CDR3 DNA reads as TGTGCTAGCAGCACACAGGGGGTCCAAAACATTCAGTACTTC. This chain uses TRBV7-7 with TRBJ2-4; TRBD1 matches 8 bases. The germline V gene encodes CDR1 SSHAT and CDR2 FNYEAQ (reference sequence). There are 14 residues in the CDR3.

The chain combines TRBV20-1 with TRBJ1-6, with 8 bases lining up with TRBD1. CDR1 and CDR2 (germline): DFQATT, SNEGSKA (reference sequence). V gave up 3 bases and J gave up 10 bases; unmatched junction bases: 8. The length of the CDR3 is 14 residues. The CDR3 region is CSASEDRGSSPLHF. CDR3 sequence (DNA): TGCAGTGCTAGTGAAGACAGGGGCTCATCACCCCTCCACTTT.

The chain has TRBV11-2 and TRBJ2-1; no firm D call. The CDR3 totals 13 residues. Germline-derived CDR1 and CDR2 are SGHAT and FQNNGV. V was cut by 4 bases and J by 8 bases, with 12 bases left in between. The CDR3 here is CASSYIDSHEQFF. In DNA, the CDR3 is TGTGCCAGCAGCTACATCGACTCACATGAGCAGTTCTTC.

This rearrangement joins TRBV11-2 to TRBJ2-7; TRBD1 might be the D (6 bases). With 2 bases removed from V and 2 bases from J, the gap between germline ends came to 7 bases. CDR1 is SGHAT, CDR2 FQNNGV, per germline. This CDR3 has 13 amino acids. CDR3 nucleotide sequence: TGTGCCAGCAGCTTACAGGGGACCTACGAGCAGTACTTC. This gives the protein CASSLQGTYEQYF.

This chain connects TRBV4-1 to TRBJ1-1; 12 nucleotides match TRBD1. The CDR3 sequence is 15 residues long. V gave up 4 bases and J gave up 5 bases; unmatched junction bases: 5. Per germline, CDR1 MGHRA and CDR2 YSYEKL. The DNA of the CDR3 is TGCGCCAGCAGCCCCCGGGGACAGGGGGCGACTGAAGCTTTCTTT. It specifies CASSPRGQGATEAFF.

The chain has TRBV7-6 and TRBJ2-7; possibly TRBD1 for D (6 bases). This CDR3 spans 14 amino acids. Deletions cut 1 base from V and 2 bases from J, with 9 bases between. CDR1 and CDR2 from the germline V gene are SGHVS and FNYEAQ. The CDR3 coding sequence is TGTGCCAGCAGCTTAGTTTGGGGGCCCTACGAGCAGTACTTC. It encodes CASSLVWGPYEQYF.

The chain combines TRBV23-1 with TRBJ2-7; D call uncertain. TRBV23-1 has ORF status, its function being uncertain. V gave up 3 bases and J gave up 0 bases, with 12 bases separating them. CDR3 length: 15 residues. CDR3 residues: CASSHVRPVSYEQYF. CDR3 coding DNA: TGCGCCAGCAGTCACGTCCGTCCCGTCTCCTACGAGCAGTACTTC.

The chain links TRBV11-2 to TRBJ1-5, with D hard to call. The CDR3 totals 15 residues. V lost 5 bases, J lost 4 bases, and 15 bases lay in between. Germline V CDR1 and CDR2: SGHAT, FQNNGV. This chain's CDR3 is CASSPGGVSNQPQHF. The CDR3 nucleotides are TGTGCCAGCAGCCCTGGCGGGGTGTCGAATCAGCCCCAGCATTTT.

Many counts were recorded for this clone. The CDR3, as DNA: TGTGCCAGCAGCACAGGGGGGGTCAGAGCTGAAAAACTGTTTTTT. Amino acid sequence: CASSTGGVRAEKLFF. This chain uses TRBV3-1 (or the pseudogene TRBV3-2) with TRBJ1-4, with 8 bases matching TRBD1. The CDR3 has 15 amino acids. The V gene's germline CDR1 is LGHDT and CDR2 YNNKEL (reference sequence). Unmatched junction bases numbered 9, after V lost 5 bases and J lost 7 bases.

CDR3 protein: CASSSGFHSGNTIYF. In nucleotides, the CDR3 is TGTGCCAGCAGTTCCGGGTTCCACTCTGGAAACACCATATATTTT. The V gene is TRBV27, the J gene TRBJ1-3; D gene uncertain. CDR3 length equals 15 residues. Trimming removed 4 bases from V and 0 bases from J, with 10 bases in between. Germline assignment: CDR1 MNHEY and CDR2 SMNVEV (reference sequence).

This clone was picked up a small number of times. The chain links TRBV9 to TRBJ1-2; 9 positions match TRBD1. CDR3 length equals 14 residues. The V and J ends lost 2 bases and 5 bases, in that order; junction bases with no gene match: 4. CDR1 and CDR2 from the germline V gene are SGDLS and YYNGEE. CDR3 residues: CASSVGTGSYGYTF. DNA for the CDR3: TGTGCCAGCAGCGTCGGGACAGGGAGTTATGGCTACACCTTC.

This chain joins TRBV6-4 and TRBJ1-6; D might be TRBD1 (6 bases). V gave up 8 bases and J gave up 10 bases, with 18 bases separating them. The CDR3 has 14 residues. Per the germline V gene, CDR1 is MRHNA and CDR2 is SNTAGT. The chain's CDR3 is CASSQEGRGSPLHF. The CDR3 DNA follows: TGTGCCAGCTCCCAAGAGGGCAGGGGATCACCCCTCCACTTT.

The V call is TRBV5-1, the J call TRBJ1-1; D unclear. Germline CDR1 reads SGHRS; CDR2 reads YFSETQ. CDR3 length equals 14 residues. V dropped 4 bases and J dropped 4 bases, with 14 bases sitting between them. CDR3 in DNA: TGCGCCAGCAGCCCACCCTCCGGGTCCACTGAAGCTTTCTTT. Translating gives CASSPPSGSTEAFF.